Shown below are 6 T cell receptor beta chains from a single sample sequenced in a study of blood T cell repertoires in COVID-19. TCRdb keeps only in-frame clones here, not all; method: immunoSEQ multiplex PCR. The data show over 350,000 clones, more than 75% seen once. The sequencing input was PBMCs or T cells enriched from blood (not recorded which). The receptors derive from a young woman who had recovered from COVID-19.

This chain joins TRBV12-5 and TRBJ1-1; D not certain. The ends were cut back, 3 bases at V and 7 bases at J, with 6 bases in the middle. Germline V CDR1 and CDR2: LGHNT, FRNRAP. The CDR3 covers 11 residues. This CDR3 is CASGFRSEAFF. The CDR3 coding sequence is TGTGCTAGTGGTTTTCGTAGTGAAGCTTTCTTT.

The chain couples TRBV5-4 to TRBJ2-5, with TRBD2 matching 13 bases. The CDR3 has 17 residues. The germline V gene has CDR1 SGHNT and CDR2 YYREEE (reference sequence). V gave up 4 bases and J gave up 0 bases; unmatched junction bases: 6. CDR3 residues: CASSPGLAGVYQETQYF. The CDR3 DNA reads TGTGCCAGCAGCCCAGGACTAGCGGGGGTTTACCAAGAGACCCAGTACTTC. The variable domain in full, completed from reference TRBV5-4 and TRBJ2-5, reads ETGVTQSPTHLIKTRGQQVTLRCSSQSGHNTVSWYQQALGQGPQFIFQYYREEENGRGNFPPRFSGLQFPNYSSELNVNALELDDSALYLCASSPGLAGVYQETQYFGPGTRLLVL.

The chain couples TRBV3-1 (or the pseudogene TRBV3-2) to TRBJ2-2, with D maybe TRBD2 (6 bases). The CDR3 runs to 16 residues. Deletions cut 4 bases from V and 6 bases from J, with 18 bases between. Germline V gives CDR1 LGHDT, CDR2 YNNKEL (reference sequence). CDR3 region: CASSRGVGGRAGELFF. In nucleotides, the CDR3 is TGTGCCAGCAGCCGCGGCGTGGGGGGAAGGGCCGGGGAGCTGTTTTTT.

V gene TRBV9 combines with J gene TRBJ1-1; TRBD1 might be the D (5 bases). The CDR3 is made up of 13 amino acids. From germline, CDR1 is SGDLS and CDR2 YYNGEE. Trimming shortened V by 6 bases and J by 4 bases, and 13 bases separated the two germline ends. CDR3 protein: CASTPQGITEAFF. The CDR3, as DNA: TGTGCCAGCACCCCTCAGGGTATCACTGAAGCTTTCTTT.

This rearrangement joins TRBV18 to TRBJ2-3; 11 positions match TRBD2. The CDR3 consists of 16 residues. The V segment lost 5 bases and the J segment 0 bases; nucleotides outside the gene matches: 4. The V gene's germline CDR1 is KGHSH and CDR2 LQKENI. CDR3 loop: CASSRLAGPSTDTQYF. CDR3 in DNA: TGTGCCAGCTCAAGACTAGCGGGGCCTAGCACAGATACGCAGTATTTT.

The rearrangement uses TRBV11-2 and TRBJ2-7, with 8 nucleotides matching TRBD1. Per germline, CDR1 SGHAT and CDR2 FQNNGV. The CDR3 loop spans 12 amino acids. V was clipped by 7 bases and J by 3 bases; unmatched bases: 2. This CDR3 is CASTGQGYEQYF. DNA of the CDR3: TGTGCCAGCACAGGACAGGGCTACGAGCAGTACTTC.